This is a list of T cell receptor beta chains from one sample in a study of blood T cell repertoires in COVID-19. The protocol was immunoSEQ multiplex PCR, while the TCRdb copy is restricted to in-frame clones and leaves out a portion. The table has roughly 150,000 clones, around 79% seen once. Sequenced sample: peripheral blood. These receptor sequences come from a woman aged 60-70 years with COVID-19, enrolled during active disease. The CDR3 runs from the conserved cysteine through the conserved F or W. The order of the fields is J gene, clone size, D gene, V gene, CDR3 DNA, CDR3 protein. D genes are given only for firm matches. Expanded clones are given a class, and other clones once, few, many or no size at all.

j_gene: TRBJ1-1; abundance: NA; d_gene: NA; v_gene: TRBV28; CDR3nt: TGTGCCAGCAGTTTATGGGCAGAAAAGAACACTGAAGCTTTCTTT; CDR3aa: CASSLWAEKNTEAFF
j_gene: TRBJ2-2; abundance: NA; d_gene: NA; v_gene: TRBV5-1; CDR3nt: TGCGCCAGCAGCTTGGCCCCGGTAGACACCGGGGAGCTGTTTTTT; CDR3aa: CASSLAPVDTGELFF
j_gene: TRBJ2-5; abundance: NA; d_gene: NA; v_gene: TRBV25-1; CDR3nt: TGTGCCAGCAGTGAGGTGGGGCAGGGGCAAGAGACCCAGTACTTC; CDR3aa: CASSEVGQGQETQYF
j_gene: TRBJ1-2; abundance: NA; d_gene: NA; v_gene: TRBV5-4; CDR3nt: TGTGCCAGCAGCTTCGGAGGGGAGGGTCGTGGCTACACCTTC; CDR3aa: CASSFGGEGRGYTF
j_gene: TRBJ1-2; abundance: NA; d_gene: TRBD1; v_gene: TRBV5-6; CDR3nt: TGTGCCAGCAGCCAGGAGGACAGGGACTATGGCTACACCTTC; CDR3aa: CASSQEDRDYGYTF
j_gene: TRBJ1-5; abundance: NA; d_gene: NA; v_gene: TRBV6-2/TRBV6-3; CDR3nt: TGTGCCAGCAGTTACGATGGGGCTCAGCCCCAGCATTTT; CDR3aa: CASSYDGAQPQHF
j_gene: TRBJ2-5; abundance: NA; d_gene: TRBD1; v_gene: TRBV25-1; CDR3nt: TGTGCCAGCAGTGCACTACAGGGGGCCGGGGAGACCCAGTACTTC; CDR3aa: CASSALQGAGETQYF
j_gene: TRBJ1-5; abundance: few; d_gene: TRBD1; v_gene: TRBV5-1; CDR3nt: TGCGCCAGCAGGGCCGGGACAGGGAGAGAGCCCCAGCATTTT; CDR3aa: CASRAGTGREPQHF
j_gene: TRBJ2-1; abundance: NA; d_gene: NA; v_gene: TRBV3-1/TRBV3-2; CDR3nt: TGTGCCAGCAGCCGTCAAGGAGGGCCGAGATACAATGAGCAGTTCTTC; CDR3aa: CASSRQGGPRYNEQFF
j_gene: TRBJ2-2; abundance: NA; d_gene: TRBD2; v_gene: TRBV28; CDR3nt: TGTGCCAGCAGTTTCGGGCTAGCGGGGGGAAAGAACACCGGGGAGCTGTTTTTT; CDR3aa: CASSFGLAGGKNTGELFF
j_gene: TRBJ2-1; abundance: NA; d_gene: TRBD2; v_gene: TRBV6-4; CDR3nt: TGTGCCAGCAGTGAGCGGGGGGGCTCCTACAATGAGCAGTTCTTC; CDR3aa: CASSERGGSYNEQFF
j_gene: TRBJ2-3; abundance: NA; d_gene: NA; v_gene: TRBV9; CDR3nt: TGTGCCAGCACCCCGTCGGAGAGACGCACAGATACGCAGTATTTT; CDR3aa: CASTPSERRTDTQYF
j_gene: TRBJ2-1; abundance: NA; d_gene: NA; v_gene: TRBV29-1; CDR3nt: TGCAGCGGGATTTCCGGGACACCTAACGAGCAGTTCTTC; CDR3aa: CSGISGTPNEQFF
j_gene: TRBJ1-2; abundance: NA; d_gene: TRBD1; v_gene: TRBV6-5; CDR3nt: TGTGCCAGCAGTTTAGACAGGGTTGTTAAGGGCTACACCTTC; CDR3aa: CASSLDRVVKGYTF
j_gene: TRBJ1-1; abundance: NA; d_gene: NA; v_gene: TRBV7-2; CDR3nt: TGTGCCAGCAGCTTCGGGTTCGGGAACACTGAAGCTTTCTTT; CDR3aa: CASSFGFGNTEAFF
j_gene: TRBJ2-7; abundance: NA; d_gene: NA; v_gene: TRBV5-4; CDR3nt: TGTGCCAGCAGCCTCCTTGGAGGGAATGAGCAGTACTTC; CDR3aa: CASSLLGGNEQYF
j_gene: TRBJ1-4; abundance: few; d_gene: NA; v_gene: TRBV11-2; CDR3nt: TGTGCCAGCAGCTTAGGGGCAGGGGAGGGCGAAAAACTGTTTTTT; CDR3aa: CASSLGAGEGEKLFF
j_gene: TRBJ1-1; abundance: NA; d_gene: NA; v_gene: TRBV6-5; CDR3nt: TGTGCCAGCCGCCTTAGTGGGAACACTGAAGCTTTCTTT; CDR3aa: CASRLSGNTEAFF
j_gene: TRBJ2-5; abundance: NA; d_gene: TRBD2; v_gene: TRBV9; CDR3nt: TGTGCCAGCACCCGTGGAGCGGGGGGGAGCCAAGAGACCCAGTACTTC; CDR3aa: CASTRGAGGSQETQYF
j_gene: TRBJ1-5; abundance: NA; d_gene: TRBD1; v_gene: TRBV7-9; CDR3nt: TGTGCCAGCAGCTATACCGGGACAGGGAGAGATTATAGCAATCAGCCCCAGCATTTT; CDR3aa: CASSYTGTGRDYSNQPQHF
j_gene: TRBJ1-2; abundance: NA; d_gene: TRBD1; v_gene: TRBV5-4; CDR3nt: TGTGCCAGCAGCCGCTTGGGGACAGGGACCTATGGCTACACCTTC; CDR3aa: CASSRLGTGTYGYTF
j_gene: TRBJ2-7; abundance: once; d_gene: NA; v_gene: TRBV7-9; CDR3nt: TGTGCCAGCAGCCTTGGGTCCTACAGCTCCTACGAGCAGTACTTC; CDR3aa: CASSLGSYSSYEQYF
j_gene: TRBJ2-5; abundance: NA; d_gene: TRBD1; v_gene: TRBV5-8; CDR3nt: TGTGCCAGCACCCTCTGGACAGGGGGAGAGACCCAGTACTTC; CDR3aa: CASTLWTGGETQYF
j_gene: TRBJ2-7; abundance: NA; d_gene: TRBD1; v_gene: TRBV18; CDR3nt: TGTGCCAGCTCACCAACAGGGGGTGGGACCTACGAGCAGTACTTC; CDR3aa: CASSPTGGGTYEQYF
j_gene: TRBJ2-2; abundance: NA; d_gene: TRBD2; v_gene: TRBV5-1; CDR3nt: TGCGCCAGCAGCCCGGGACTAGCGGACCCAACTGCCGGGGAGCTGTTTTTT; CDR3aa: CASSPGLADPTAGELFF
j_gene: TRBJ2-2; abundance: few; d_gene: TRBD1; v_gene: TRBV29-1; CDR3nt: TGCAGCGTTAGAACAGGGGTCGGCACCGGGGAGCTGTTTTTT; CDR3aa: CSVRTGVGTGELFF
j_gene: TRBJ1-5; abundance: few; d_gene: TRBD1; v_gene: TRBV7-9; CDR3nt: TGTGCCAGCAGCGCCGGACCGGGACAGATCGTGCATTTT; CDR3aa: CASSAGPGQIVHF
j_gene: TRBJ2-5; abundance: NA; d_gene: NA; v_gene: TRBV7-2; CDR3nt: TGTGCCAGCAGCCCACATGGACTGCGCTCGGAGACCCAGTACTTC; CDR3aa: CASSPHGLRSETQYF
j_gene: TRBJ2-7; abundance: NA; d_gene: NA; v_gene: TRBV7-2; CDR3nt: TGTGCCAGCAGCTTAGATCTCTACGAGCAGTACTTC; CDR3aa: CASSLDLYEQYF
j_gene: TRBJ2-1; abundance: NA; d_gene: TRBD2; v_gene: TRBV27; CDR3nt: TGTGCCAGCAGCCCCCGCGGGACTAGCGTCCTTGAGCAGTTCTTC; CDR3aa: CASSPRGTSVLEQFF
j_gene: TRBJ1-2; abundance: NA; d_gene: TRBD1; v_gene: TRBV7-8; CDR3nt: TGTGCCAGCAGCTTAGCTGGACAGGACTATGGCTACACCTTC; CDR3aa: CASSLAGQDYGYTF
j_gene: TRBJ2-3; abundance: NA; d_gene: TRBD1; v_gene: TRBV7-8; CDR3nt: TGTGCCAGCAGCTACCGGGACAGGGGCACAGATACGCAGTATTTT; CDR3aa: CASSYRDRGTDTQYF
j_gene: TRBJ1-1; abundance: NA; d_gene: TRBD1; v_gene: TRBV2; CDR3nt: TGTGCCAGCAGGAAGGGACAGGGAGAGAACACTGAAGCTTTCTTT; CDR3aa: CASRKGQGENTEAFF
j_gene: TRBJ1-1; abundance: NA; d_gene: TRBD1; v_gene: TRBV5-7; CDR3nt: TGTGCCAGCAGCTTGGTGGGACAGCCAGACCCCCCTGAAGCTTTCTTT; CDR3aa: CASSLVGQPDPPEAFF
j_gene: TRBJ2-5; abundance: NA; d_gene: NA; v_gene: TRBV6-2/TRBV6-3; CDR3nt: TGTGCCAGCAGTTCCCCTCTGACCCAGTACTTC; CDR3aa: CASSSPLTQYF
j_gene: TRBJ1-2; abundance: few; d_gene: TRBD1; v_gene: TRBV2; CDR3nt: TGTGCCAGCAGTGAACTGGGACAGGGCCAGCAGGGTGGCGGCTACACCTTC; CDR3aa: CASSELGQGQQGGGYTF
j_gene: TRBJ1-3; abundance: NA; d_gene: NA; v_gene: TRBV27; CDR3nt: TGTGCCAGCAGTTCCTACTCTGGAAACACCATATATTTT; CDR3aa: CASSSYSGNTIYF
j_gene: TRBJ1-2; abundance: NA; d_gene: NA; v_gene: TRBV4-3; CDR3nt: TGCGCCAGCAGCCAAGATTACAGGTCCCACTATGGCTACACCTTC; CDR3aa: CASSQDYRSHYGYTF
j_gene: TRBJ2-5; abundance: NA; d_gene: NA; v_gene: TRBV29-1; CDR3nt: TGCAGCAACAGGGTCGGGGAGACCCAGTACTTC; CDR3aa: CSNRVGETQYF
j_gene: TRBJ2-1; abundance: NA; d_gene: TRBD2; v_gene: TRBV9; CDR3nt: TGTGCCAGCAGCGAGACCGGGGGGATCGGATACAATGAGCAGTTCTTC; CDR3aa: CASSETGGIGYNEQFF
j_gene: TRBJ2-1; abundance: NA; d_gene: TRBD2; v_gene: TRBV24-1; CDR3nt: TGTGCCACCAGTGGGCTGCTAGCGGGGTACAATGAGCAGTTCTTC; CDR3aa: CATSGLLAGYNEQFF